This T cell receptor (beta chain) was obtained from a study of response to subunit inactivated influenza vaccine. General study findings and limits: Each seasonal flu vaccination may recruit only limited new T cells, authors suggested.

This clonotype was picked up a small number of times. Antigen: not known. CDR3 length: 15 residues. The V and J ends lost 4 bases and 13 bases, in that order; junction bases with no gene match: 15. Germline-derived CDR1 and CDR2 are SGHRS and YFSETQ. TCRdb recomputed calls from the RT-PCR reads with MiXCR, one row per CDR3 protein. The data show about 700,000 distinct CDR3 sequences, around 14% seen once. The material was PBMCs from blood, obtained 14 to 15 days before vaccination. This clonotype was obtained from a man aged 50 to 59 who received an inactivated influenza vaccine. V usage is TRBV5-1 and J usage is TRBJ2-1, with 9 bases identical to TRBD2. For the CDR3, the DNA is TGCGCCAGCAGCCCATCCGGACCGCGGGGGGGCCTACAGTTCTTC. Its translation is CASSPSGPRGGLQFF.